Below are 30 T cell receptor beta chains sequenced from a single sample in a study of metastatic and nonmetastatic thyroid tumors. No treatment of any kind had been given to any patient before thyroid surgery. TCRdb re-called clones via MiXCR from the PCR reads. The top ten clones hold 15% to 25% of a sample with a few thousand clones, around 30% of them seen once. The sample taken for sequencing was adjacent normal tissue. These receptors originate from a female donor with papillary thyroid cancer or a benign thyroid nodule (not recorded which). Some clones in this sample may be carry-over from other donors' samples.

V gene TRBV5-1 combines with J gene TRBJ2-1, with a possible D match to TRBD2 (6 bases). Germline V lookup: CDR1 SGHRS, CDR2 YFSETQ. Trimming pared 0 bases from V and 7 bases from J, leaving 11 bases between. This CDR3 contains 14 residues. Here the CDR3 reads CASSLAGGTNEQFF. The CDR3 DNA is TGCGCCAGCAGCTTGGCCGGCGGGACTAATGAGCAGTTCTTC.

Concerning this clone: Relative to the germline gene, one junction end is altered; a read error may explain this. The chain combines TRBV7-4 with TRBJ2-2, with 11 bases matching TRBD2. This CDR3 is 17 amino acids long. From germline, CDR1 is SGHVT and CDR2 SQSDAQ. The CDR3 here is CVSSPQGSGRGTGELFF. CDR3 sequence (DNA): TGTGTCAGCAGCCCCCAGGGTAGCGGGAGGGGAACCGGGGAGCTGTTTTTT.

The genes are TRBV7-6 and TRBJ2-7; D could derive from TRBD1 or TRBD2 (5 bases each). With 1 base removed from V and 3 bases from J, the gap between germline ends came to 10 bases. Germline assignment: CDR1 SGHVS and CDR2 FNYEAQ. CDR3 size: 14 residues. The CDR3 nucleotides read TGTGCCAGCAGCTTAGGACTACAGGACTACGAGCAGTACTTC. The encoded protein is CASSLGLQDYEQYF. Based on the CDR3 plus reference TRBV7-6 and TRBJ2-7, the full variable domain is GAGVSQSPRYKVTKRGQDVALRCDPISGHVSLYWYRQALGQGPEFLTYFNYEAQQDKSGLPNDRFSAERPEGSISTLTIQRTEQRDSAMYRCASSLGLQDYEQYFGPGTRLTVT.

This chain joins TRBV11-1 and TRBJ2-1, with 9 bases lining up with TRBD1. The CDR3 contains 16 residues. The ends lost 5 bases at V and 6 bases at J; junction bases unmatched: 11. Germline assignment: CDR1 SGHAT and CDR2 FQDESV (reference sequence). The CDR3 here is CASSPTGGETFNEQFF. The CDR3 DNA sequence: TGTGCCAGCAGCCCAACAGGGGGCGAAACCTTCAATGAGCAGTTCTTC.

This chain connects TRBV7-9 to TRBJ1-2, with D uncertain. Trimming left V 4 bases short and J 8 bases short, with 17 bases between. Per germline, CDR1 SEHNR and CDR2 FQNEAQ (reference sequence). The CDR3 runs to 14 residues. DNA for the CDR3: TGTGCCAGCAGCTCCTCGGCACCATCAGGCGGCTACACCTTC. This translates into CASSSSAPSGGYTF.

This clone is large (0.1 to 1%) within its sample. The rearrangement uses TRBV28 and TRBJ2-7, with D unclear. Germline V gene lookup returns CDR1 MDHEN and CDR2 SYDVKM. The V end was cut by 3 bases, the J end by 2 bases, with 5 bases between. The CDR3 loop spans 12 amino acids. The CDR3 loop reads CASSFRTYEQYF. In DNA, the CDR3 is TGTGCCAGCAGTTTTAGGACCTACGAGCAGTACTTC. The variable domain in full, with the rest retrieved from reference TRBV28 and TRBJ2-7, is DVKVTQSSRYLVKRTGEKVFLECVQDMDHENMFWYRQDPGLGLRLIYFSYDVKMKEKGDIPEGYSVSREKKERFSLILESASTNQTSMYLCASSFRTYEQYFGPGTRLTVT.

This clone has just a few counts. Germline is not matched at one junction end, which may reflect a read error. The chain recombines TRBV6-2 or TRBV6-3 with TRBJ2-7, with D maybe TRBD2 (6 bases). The germline V gene has CDR1 MNHEY and CDR2 SVGEGT. CDR3 length: 15 amino acids. The DNA of the CDR3 is TGTGCCAGCATTTACCCGGATGGGAGGCCCTACGAGCAGTACTTC. It codes for CASIYPDGRPYEQYF.

The chain couples TRBV30 to TRBJ1-2, with D possibly being TRBD1 (6 bases). The germline CDR1 and CDR2 sequences are GTSNPN and SVGIG (reference sequence). This CDR3 has 13 amino acids. V gave up 0 bases and J gave up 8 bases, with 13 bases separating them. CDR3 region: CAWSVTGGGGYTF. DNA of the CDR3: TGTGCCTGGAGTGTAACCGGGGGCGGGGGCTACACCTTC.

Points on this clone: Other nucleotide sequences from this sample produce the same CDR3. This chain joins TRBV28 and TRBJ2-7, with D hard to call. Germline V CDR1 and CDR2: MDHEN, SYDVKM. The length of the CDR3 is 13 residues. V was shortened by 6 bases and J by 8 bases, with 17 bases between the two germline ends. CDR3 in amino acids: CASRAVLEGKQYF. CDR3 DNA: TGTGCCAGCAGGGCGGTACTTGAAGGGAAGCAGTACTTC.

Many counts were recorded for this clone. This chain links TRBV5-4 with TRBJ2-1, with 10 bases lining up with TRBD1. J gave up 6 bases and V 0 bases, and 3 bases lay outside the gene matches. From germline, CDR1 is SGHNT and CDR2 YYREEE (reference sequence). The CDR3 consists of 15 residues. The CDR3 DNA sequence: TGTGCCAGCAGCTTGGGCAGGACAGGGGGCAATGAGCAGTTCTTC. Protein product: CASSLGRTGGNEQFF.

This clone was seen just once. The final CDR3 position lacks the conserved phenylalanine or tryptophan, pointing to a likely read error. V usage is TRBV19 and J usage is TRBJ2-2; the D is unclear. This CDR3 comprises 12 residues. The germline V gene has CDR1 LNHDA and CDR2 SQIVND (reference sequence). CDR3 residues: CACSIGYGELFV. The CDR3, as DNA: TGCGCCTGTAGTATCGGCTACGGGGAGCTGTTTGTT.

This clone was picked up many times. The J gene is TRBJ2-5, the V gene TRBV13; D is possibly TRBD2 (5 bases). V was cut by 4 bases and J by 4 bases, with 16 bases left in between. CDR1 and CDR2 (germline): PRHDT, FYEKMQ (reference sequence). There are 15 residues in the CDR3. The DNA of the CDR3 is TGTGCCAGCAGCTCCTTTGTTGCTGGAGGAGAGACCCAGTACTTC. Protein product: CASSSFVAGGETQYF.

The V gene is TRBV2, the J gene TRBJ2-7; 8 nucleotides agree with TRBD1. The CDR3 extends over 13 amino acids. The V gene end was trimmed by 7 bases and the J gene end by 8 bases; junction bases not matched to a gene: 10. Per the germline V gene, CDR1 is SNHLY and CDR2 is FYNNEI. CDR3 protein: CASIARGLSKQYV. CDR3 nucleotides: TGTGCCAGCATTGCCAGGGGGCTTTCAAAGCAGTACGTC.

This clone was seen only a few times. The V gene is TRBV6-1, the J gene TRBJ2-5; 11 bases agree with TRBD2. Germline CDR1 reads MNHNS; CDR2 reads SASEGT. V was clipped by 7 bases and J by 5 bases; unmatched bases: 9. The CDR3 runs to 15 residues. CDR3 sequence reads: CASNLIAGGQETQYF. CDR3 nucleotide sequence: TGTGCCAGCAATCTCATAGCGGGGGGGCAGGAGACCCAGTACTTC.

This clone qualifies as medium-sized (0.01 to 0.1%). The genes are TRBV29-1 and TRBJ2-7; a weak D match, TRBD2 (7 bases). Trimming took 3 bases from V and 5 from J, leaving 11 bases between them. From germline, CDR1 is SQVTM and CDR2 ANQGSEA. CDR3 length: 12 amino acids. The CDR3 nucleotides read TGCAGCGTTGATAGGGGGGGCAACGAGCAGTACTTC. Translated: CSVDRGGNEQYF.

Comments on this clone: Other DNA sequences in this sample translate to the same CDR3. The chain carries TRBV6-2 or TRBV6-3 and TRBJ1-1; no reliable D call. This CDR3 has 13 residues. The germline gives CDR1 MNHEY, CDR2 SVGEGT. Deletions cut 2 bases from V and 14 bases from J, with 18 bases between. CDR3 DNA sequence: TGTGCCAGCAGTTACCGAGGGTTTTCCGAGGCCTTCTTT. This translates into CASSYRGFSEAFF.

By proportion, this clone is medium-sized. The genes are TRBV6-2 or TRBV6-3 and TRBJ2-3, with 8 positions matching TRBD2. Germline CDR1 MNHEY, CDR2 SVGEGT. Trimming at V came to 2 bases and at J to 4 bases, leaving 11 bases not matched to a gene. The CDR3 totals 17 residues. The CDR3 spells CASSYGRAGVRADTQYF. The CDR3 nucleotides are TGTGCCAGCAGTTACGGCCGAGCGGGAGTCAGGGCAGATACGCAGTATTTT.

The table lists this clone with a few counts. The rearrangement uses TRBV28 and TRBJ2-1, with unresolved D. V was shortened by 9 bases and J by 0 bases, with 24 bases between the two germline ends. The CDR3 runs 18 residues. Germline CDR1 MDHEN, CDR2 SYDVKM. CDR3 sequence: CASSIVRVRTSSYNEQFF. The DNA of the CDR3 is TGTGCCAGTAGTATAGTTCGGGTACGGACGAGCTCCTACAATGAGCAGTTCTTC.

The chain recombines TRBV28 with TRBJ1-2; possible D gene TRBD1, 6 bases. Germline assignment: CDR1 MDHEN and CDR2 SYDVKM. Trimming stripped 8 bases from V and 7 bases from J, with 17 bases between. CDR3 length: 13 amino acids. The CDR3 coding sequence is TGTGCCAGCCGGTGGGGGCTATCGGGTGGCTACACCTTC. Amino acids: CASRWGLSGGYTF.

CDR3 sequence reads: CSASVASLVNTEAFF. DNA for the CDR3: TGCAGTGCTAGTGTTGCGTCCCTTGTGAACACTGAAGCTTTCTTT. This chain links TRBV20-1 with TRBJ1-1; D gene uncertain. Deletions cut 3 bases from V and 0 bases from J, with 14 bases between. Germline V gene sequence: CDR1 DFQATT, CDR2 SNEGSKA (reference sequence). The CDR3 loop spans 15 amino acids.

This clone was seen a handful of times. The chain recombines TRBV15 with TRBJ2-2; 7 bases are a match to TRBD2. The CDR3 is 17 amino acids. Germline CDR1 is LNHNV and CDR2 is YYDKDF (reference sequence). J gave up 1 base and V 0 bases, and 5 bases lay outside the gene matches. The DNA for the CDR3 is TGTGCCACCAGCAGAGATAGAGGGACTAAGAACACCGGGGAGCTGTTTTTT. This encodes CATSRDRGTKNTGELFF.

This clone was seen a few times. This CDR3 is also generated by other DNA sequences in the sample. The chain carries TRBV28 and TRBJ1-1; D is undetermined. Between the trimmed V and J ends, which lost 7 bases and 7 bases, there was a span of 16 bases. This CDR3 has 13 residues. Germline CDR1 reads MDHEN; CDR2 reads SYDVKM. CDR3 DNA: TGTGCCAGCATCTCCAATACGGCAGGTGAAGCTTTCTTT. It encodes CASISNTAGEAFF.

This clone showed up many times. This may arise from a read error, as a much more abundant clone is one base away. The CDR3 carries no conserved terminal phenylalanine or tryptophan, so it likely arises from a read error. The CDR3: CASSPNQYNEQFS. CDR3 DNA sequence: TGTGCCAGCTCACCTAATCAGTACAATGAGCAGTTCTCC. The V call is TRBV18, the J call TRBJ2-1; no reliable D call. The germline V gene encodes CDR1 KGHSH and CDR2 LQKENI. The CDR3 length is 13 residues. Between the trimmed V and J ends, which lost 3 bases and 4 bases, there was a span of 7 bases.

This clone has a handful of counts. The V call is TRBV6-2 or TRBV6-3, the J call TRBJ1-2; D might be TRBD1 (6 bases). Germline CDR1 reads MNHEY; CDR2 reads SVGEGT. The V gene lost 6 bases and the J gene lost 8 bases, with 19 bases spanning the gap. CDR3 size: 14 residues. As DNA, the CDR3 is TGTGCCAGCAGCGAGATCCGGGGGGCAAGGGGCTACACCTTC. It is translated as CASSEIRGARGYTF.

There are a few counts of this clone. This sequence joins TRBV27 and TRBJ1-6; the match to TRBD1 covers 9 bases. Trimming at V came to 2 bases and at J to 9 bases, leaving 2 bases not matched to a gene. This CDR3 has 14 amino acids. Germline V lookup: CDR1 MNHEY, CDR2 SMNVEV (reference sequence). The CDR3 DNA reads TGTGCCAGCAGTTTAGCACAGGGGGCTTCACCCCTCCACTTT. The encoded protein is CASSLAQGASPLHF.

This clone appeared a few times. The chain couples TRBV6-1 to TRBJ1-5, with D perhaps matching TRBD1 (5 bases). Trimming removed 7 bases from V and 4 bases from J, with 14 bases in between. The V gene's germline CDR1 is MNHNS and CDR2 SASEGT. The CDR3 extends over 14 amino acids. CDR3 sequence (DNA): TGTGCCAGCAACGAAGGGGACCCTAATCAGCCCCAGCATTTT. It codes for CASNEGDPNQPQHF.

This clone was found many times. J is TRBJ2-4 and V is TRBV28, with D possibly matching TRBD2 (6 bases). V was trimmed by 5 bases and J by 0 bases, leaving 17 bases between them. Germline CDR1 and CDR2: MDHEN and SYDVKM. This CDR3 is 17 amino acids long. The CDR3 DNA is TGTGCCAGCAGTAGCCAAGGCGGGGCCCTAGCCAAAAACATTCAGTACTTC. Translation gives CASSSQGGALAKNIQYF.

This clone is classed as medium-sized. The chain recombines TRBV29-1 with TRBJ2-7, with D possibly matching TRBD1 (5 bases). The CDR3 sequence is 11 residues long. With 4 bases removed from V and 3 bases from J, the gap between germline ends came to 7 bases. Looked up from germline, CDR1 is SQVTM and CDR2 is ANQGSEA. CDR3 nucleotides: TGCAGCGTTGTTGACAGCTACGAGCAGTACTTC. Residues: CSVVDSYEQYF.

Many counts were recorded for this clone. The gene calls are TRBV18 and TRBJ1-5, with a possible D match to TRBD1 (5 bases). This CDR3 is 14 amino acids long. Germline V gene data show CDR1 as KGHSH and CDR2 as LQKENI. V was shortened by 2 bases and J by 7 bases, with 12 bases between the two germline ends. CDR3 nucleotide sequence: TGTGCCAGCTCACCAGTGGAGGGGACCCAGCCCCAGCATTTT. Protein sequence: CASSPVEGTQPQHF.

The chain links TRBV12-3 or TRBV12-4 to TRBJ2-7; 8 positions match TRBD1. The CDR3 covers 13 residues. Trimming cost V 6 bases and J 2 bases; bases outside gene matches: 3. Here the CDR3 reads CASREGQAYEQYF. In DNA, the CDR3 is TGTGCCAGCAGGGAGGGACAGGCCTACGAGCAGTACTTC.